This T cell receptor beta chain was found in a study of follicular helper T cells after annual influenza vaccination. Overall study findings and caveats: ICOS+CD38+ cTfh clonality change tracked circulating plasmablast frequency change. Yearly vaccinations repeatedly recalled conserved clonotypes in ICOS+CD38+ cTfh.

Regarding this clone: Its specificity is not known.

Time point defined: 2014-2015 season, pre-vaccination. Cells are cTfh (non-naive CD4+CXCR5+PD-1+), split by ICOS and CD38 into double-positive or double-negative. Sequencing of TCRB used Survey level resolution. Sequencing used immunoSEQ multiplex PCR; TCRdb keeps in-frame clones, though not all of them. The table has 7,000 to 9,000 clones, 70% to 80% seen once. The sample here was CXCR5+ CD38- circulating T follicular helper cells from blood, taken on the day of influenza vaccination. Sample subset: circulating Tfh, non-naive CD4+CXCR5+PD-1+ (ICOS+CD38+ or ICOS-CD38-). This TCR derives from an adult who received the influenza vaccine.

This chain's CDR3 is CASSLGGLRDSPLHF. The DNA for the CDR3 is TGTGCCAGCAGCTTAGGAGGGCTTAGGGATTCACCCCTCCACTTT. V and J are TRBV7-2 and TRBJ1-6; no clear D gene. CDR1 is SGHTA, CDR2 FQGNSA, per germline. The V and J ends lost 1 base and 8 bases respectively, with 12 bases between them. The CDR3 has 15 amino acids.